Presented here are 24 T cell receptor beta chains from one specimen sequenced in a study of T cells in Graves' hyperthyroidism and ophthalmopathy. Authors of the study amplified TCR beta CDR3 regions from RNA transcripts. The HTBI set primed first-round TCR CDR3 RT-PCR. TCRdb re-called the multiplex PCR reads with MiXCR, one entry per CDR3 protein. The sample contains around 380,000 distinct CDR3 sequences, 13% of which appear only once. Sequencing used blood. The source of these receptors is a young man with Graves' hyperthyroidism that later progressed to Graves' ophthalmopathy.

This clonotype was recorded many times. The rearrangement joins TRBV30 to TRBJ1-1; D not certain. CDR1 is GTSNPN, CDR2 SVGIG, per germline (reference sequence). CDR3 length: 12 residues. Trimming removed 0 bases at V and 10 bases at J, with 12 bases between. The CDR3 DNA is TGTGCCTGGAGTGTTGAGGGTCCGGGAGCTTTCTTT. This translates into CAWSVEGPGAFF.

This clonotype has at least ten counts. DNA of the CDR3: TGTGCCAGCAGCCTTCAGACTAGCGGGGGGGGTTACAATGAGCAGTTCTTC. This gives the protein CASSLQTSGGGYNEQFF. The V call is TRBV5-8, the J call TRBJ2-1; 14 bases are a match to TRBD2. This CDR3 is 17 amino acids long. Trimming removed 4 bases from V and 4 bases from J; junction bases left unmatched: 7. Per the germline V gene, CDR1 is SGHTS and CDR2 is YDEGEE. Drawing the rest from reference TRBV5-8 and TRBJ2-1, the complete variable domain is EAGVTQSPTHLIKTRGQQATLRCSPISGHTSVYWYQQALGLGLQFLLWYDEGEERNRGNFPPRFSGRQFPNYSSELNVNALELEDSALYLCASSLQTSGGGYNEQFFGPGTRLTVL.

With respect to this clonotype: A much larger clone lies one base from this, so it may be a read error. This sequence joins TRBV11-3 and TRBJ2-1, with a tentative D call TRBD2 (5 bases). CDR3 size: 14 residues. Germline-derived CDR1 and CDR2 are SGHNT and YENEEA. Trimming cost V 5 bases and J 7 bases, with 15 bases left between them. This CDR3 is CASSTGRVANEQFF. The CDR3 DNA reads as TGTGCCAGCAGCACCGGGCGGGTGGCGAATGAGCAGTTCTTC.

This clonotype showed up many times. The rearrangement uses TRBV7-2 and TRBJ2-5; 11 bases agree with TRBD2. The CDR3 loop spans 15 amino acids. With 2 bases clipped from V and 4 bases from J, the junction kept 3 bases outside the gene matches. Looked up from germline, CDR1 is SGHTA and CDR2 is FQGNSA. CDR3 DNA: TGTGCCAGCAGCTTAAGACTAGCGGGACGAGAGACCCAGTACTTC. Amino acids: CASSLRLAGRETQYF.

This clonotype was recorded a few times. The V gene is TRBV12-3 or TRBV12-4, the J gene TRBJ2-2, with TRBD1 identical over 9 bases. CDR3 length: 14 residues. V dropped 5 bases and J dropped 9; count of bases not matched to a gene: 7. CDR3 in DNA: TGTGCCAGCAGTGTTACAGGGGGCACGAGGGAGCTGTTTTTT. As protein: CASSVTGGTRELFF.

This chain joins TRBV12-3 or TRBV12-4 and TRBJ2-7, with D perhaps TRBD2 (6 bases). Trimming took off 6 bases at V and 4 bases at J, with 13 bases between the two ends. This CDR3 is 13 amino acids long. CDR3 sequence reads: CASRSTSSYEQYF. In nucleotides, the CDR3 is TGTGCCAGCAGGTCGACTAGTAGTTACGAGCAGTACTTC.

This clonotype appeared many times. This sequence joins TRBV6-5 and TRBJ2-7; D not certain. CDR3 length: 14 amino acids. Germline-derived CDR1 and CDR2 are MNHEY and SVGAGI. Trimming shortened V by 0 bases and J by 2 bases, and 8 bases separated the two germline ends. In DNA form, the CDR3 reads TGTGCCAGCAGTTACTCGGGGTATCCCTACGAGCAGTACTTC. It translates to CASSYSGYPYEQYF.

Many counts were recorded for this clonotype. V is TRBV7-2 and J is TRBJ2-3; D is possibly TRBD1 (5 bases). The CDR3 has 12 residues. Trimming stripped 5 bases from V and 11 bases from J, with 14 bases between. Per the germline V gene, CDR1 is SGHTA and CDR2 is FQGNSA. The CDR3 spells CASSVGVSVQYF. Written as DNA, the CDR3 is TGTGCCAGCAGCGTAGGGGTTTCGGTGCAGTATTTT. The variable domain in full, completed from reference TRBV7-2 and TRBJ2-3, reads GAGVSQSPSNKVTEKGKDVELRCDPISGHTALYWYRQSLGQGLEFLIYFQGNSAPDKSGLPSDRFSAERTGGSVSTLTIQRTQQEDSAVYLCASSVGVSVQYFGPGTRLTVL.

This sequence joins TRBV3-1 and TRBJ2-2; D call uncertain. The germline V gene has CDR1 LGHDT and CDR2 YNNKEL (reference sequence). Trimming stripped 5 bases from V and 3 bases from J, with 4 bases between. The CDR3 sequence is 12 residues long. The CDR3 DNA sequence: TGTGCCAGCAGCACGTACACCGGGGAGCTGTTTTTT. Its protein is CASSTYTGELFF.

The gene calls are TRBV7-8 and TRBJ1-1, with TRBD1 matching 8 bases. This CDR3 spans 15 amino acids. The V gene end was trimmed by 1 base and the J gene end by 1 base; junction bases not matched to a gene: 2. Germline CDR1 reads SGHVS; CDR2 reads FQNEAQ. DNA of the CDR3: TGTGCCAGCAGCTTAGTCACAGGGGGGAACACTGAAGCTTTCTTT. Protein sequence: CASSLVTGGNTEAFF.

CDR3 in amino acids: CASSFFFRSSGANVLTF. The CDR3 coding sequence is TGTGCCAGCAGTTTCTTCTTTAGGAGCTCTGGGGCCAACGTCCTGACTTTC. V and J are TRBV6-1 and TRBJ2-6; D gene uncertain. The CDR3 spans 17 residues. Germline lookup yields CDR1 MNHNS and CDR2 SASEGT. The ends were cut back, 5 bases at V and 0 bases at J, with 14 bases in the middle.

V gene TRBV6-1 combines with J gene TRBJ1-4; TRBD1 matches at 7 bases. CDR1 MNHNS and CDR2 SASEGT come from the germline V gene. V lost 6 bases, J lost 0 bases, and 13 bases stayed unmatched. The CDR3 has 18 amino acids. As DNA, the CDR3 is TGTGCCAGCAGCGACCCTCGGGGACAGATTGCAACTAATGAAAAACTGTTTTTT. Its protein is CASSDPRGQIATNEKLFF.

This clonotype showed up many times. V and J are TRBV12-3 or TRBV12-4 and TRBJ1-4; no definite D call. This CDR3 comprises 15 residues. The V end lost 3 bases, the J end lost 0 bases, and 8 bases lay between the germline ends. The CDR3 loop reads CASSFSRATNEKLFF. DNA for the CDR3: TGTGCCAGCAGTTTCTCCAGAGCAACTAATGAAAAACTGTTTTTT.

The CDR3 sequence: CASSLLTALPVYATNEKLFF. The CDR3 DNA follows: TGCGCCAGCAGCCTTCTGACAGCCCTACCCGTATATGCAACTAATGAAAAACTGTTTTTT. V and J are TRBV4-1 and TRBJ1-4, with TRBD1 as a possible D gene (5 bases). Germline loops: CDR1 MGHRA, CDR2 YSYEKL. V was cut by 4 bases and J by 0 bases, with 24 bases left in between. This CDR3 spans 20 amino acids.

The rearrangement links TRBV6-1 to TRBJ1-2, with a tentative D call TRBD1 (5 bases). The V end lost 3 bases, the J end lost 4 bases, and 15 bases lay between the germline ends. From germline, CDR1 is MNHNS and CDR2 SASEGT. The CDR3 is 15 amino acids. The CDR3 spells CASSDGSSGFYGYTF. In DNA form, the CDR3 reads TGTGCCAGCAGTGATGGTTCGTCAGGGTTCTATGGCTACACCTTC.

The table lists this clonotype with many counts. This sequence joins TRBV6-1 and TRBJ1-5; perhaps TRBD1 as D (5 bases). The CDR3 consists of 15 residues. Germline V CDR1 and CDR2: MNHNS, SASEGT. Deletions cut 10 bases from V and 3 bases from J, with 19 bases between. CDR3 region: CATATLDRTNQPQHF. The CDR3 DNA reads as TGTGCCACCGCGACCTTAGACAGAACCAATCAGCCCCAGCATTTT.

To note about this clonotype: Given a much more abundant clone one base away, this may be a read error. This chain's CDR3 is CASITQRGCSGNEQFF. The CDR3 DNA is TGTGCCAGCATCACCCAGAGGGGGTGCAGCGGTAATGAGCAGTTCTTC. The chain employs TRBV28 and TRBJ2-1; D perhaps matches TRBD1 (6 bases). The V and J ends lost 7 bases and 7 bases respectively, with 23 bases between them. Per the germline V gene, CDR1 is MDHEN and CDR2 is SYDVKM. CDR3 size: 16 residues.

This clonotype was detected many times. V and J are TRBV7-6 and TRBJ1-2; TRBD1 matches 8 bases. The CDR3 is 14 amino acids. V lost 3 bases and J lost 6; bases outside the gene matches: 6. CDR1 and CDR2 from the germline V gene are SGHVS and FNYEAQ. CDR3 bases: TGTGCCAGCAGCTTGAACAGGGGGGGAGATGGCTACACCTTC. Translated, it gives CASSLNRGGDGYTF.

This sequence joins TRBV4-1 and TRBJ2-5, with a weak D call TRBD2 (6 bases). The CDR3 has 15 residues. The ends were cut back, 4 bases at V and 2 bases at J, with 14 bases in the middle. CDR1 is MGHRA, CDR2 YSYEKL, per germline. CDR3 sequence: CASSRTRDLQETQYF. The CDR3, as DNA: TGCGCCAGCAGCCGGACCCGGGACTTACAAGAGACCCAGTACTTC.

This clonotype has a handful of counts. This clone may be a read error of a much larger clone one base away. The chain has TRBV12-3 or TRBV12-4 and TRBJ2-7, with 14 bases lining up with TRBD2. This CDR3 comprises 19 residues. CDR3 loop: CASSSTGGLAGVSSYKQYF. The CDR3 DNA reads as TGTGCCAGCAGTTCCACGGGGGGACTAGCGGGGGTTAGCTCCTACAAGCAGTACTTC.

This clonotype was observed many times. This rearrangement joins TRBV28 to TRBJ2-7; D call uncertain. V lost 6 bases to trimming and J lost 5 bases, with 14 bases between them. Germline V gene lookup returns CDR1 MDHEN and CDR2 SYDVKM. The CDR3 length is 13 residues. The CDR3 reads CASRPQAHHEQYF. CDR3 in DNA: TGTGCCAGCAGGCCGCAGGCCCACCACGAGCAGTACTTC.

The V and J genes are TRBV12-3 or TRBV12-4 and TRBJ2-6; the D gene is possibly TRBD1 (6 bases). The CDR3 length is 16 residues. Trimming removed 4 bases at V and 1 base at J, with 11 bases between. The CDR3 nucleotides read TGTGCCAGCAGTTGGGCAGGGGTTTCTGGGGCCAACGTCCTGACTTTC. It codes for CASSWAGVSGANVLTF.

This clonotype was recorded a few times. The rearrangement uses TRBV9 and TRBJ1-3; no reliable D call. Trimming shortened V by 4 bases and J by 4 bases, and 12 bases separated the two germline ends. Germline CDR1 reads SGDLS; CDR2 reads YYNGEE. CDR3 size: 14 residues. In nucleotides, the CDR3 is TGTGCCAGCAGCCCCGTTGGCGGAGGAAACACCATATATTTT. Its protein product is CASSPVGGGNTIYF.

The sample holds many counts of this clonotype. The CDR3 spells CASIAHTQNEQFF. DNA of the CDR3: TGTGCCAGCATCGCCCACACTCAAAATGAGCAGTTCTTC. The rearrangement joins TRBV27 to TRBJ2-1; unclear D gene. There are 13 residues in the CDR3. Germline CDR1 and CDR2: MNHEY and SMNVEV (reference sequence). V lost 7 bases and J lost 7, with 14 bases in between.